What follows are 28 T cell receptor beta chains derived from one specimen sequenced in a study of long-term antiretroviral therapy in people with HIV. Researchers report immunoSEQ v3.0 was run at survey level. The table came from immunoSEQ multiplex PCR; TCRdb's copy has only in-frame clones and leaves some out. The sample includes approximately 36,000 clones, roughly four fifths of them seen just once. The sample in question was unsorted PBMCs, obtained 0.6 years after starting antiretroviral therapy. Receptors were obtained from a man aged 18-30 years with HIV.

The chain uses TRBV6-5 and TRBJ1-1, with 9 bases identical to TRBD1. The CDR3 covers 15 residues. From germline, CDR1 is MNHEY and CDR2 SVGAGI. With V trimmed by 5 bases and J by 7 bases, 11 bases remained unmatched. The CDR3 is CASSLTGGAGGEAFF. Written as DNA, the CDR3 is TGTGCCAGCAGTCTAACAGGGGGCGCCGGCGGTGAAGCTTTCTTT.

Turning to this clone: A read error may account for a junction end that differs from germline. In nucleotides, the CDR3 is TGTGCCAGCAGCCTAGCACGGGGGTCGCAGTATTTT. Translated: CASSLARGSQYF. The rearrangement joins TRBV7-9 to TRBJ2-3; D perhaps matches TRBD2 (6 bases). The CDR3 is 12 amino acids. Germline CDR1 and CDR2: SEHNR and FQNEAQ (reference sequence).

This clone was detected only a few times. A read error may account for a junction end that differs from germline. The gene calls are TRBV7-8 and TRBJ2-7; 10 nucleotides line up with TRBD1. Germline V gives CDR1 SGHVS, CDR2 FQNEAQ. The CDR3 has 11 amino acids. CDR3 sequence reads: CASSKGQGPLF. DNA for the CDR3: TGTGCCAGCAGCAAGGGACAGGGGCCTTTGTTC.

This chain connects TRBV7-8 to TRBJ2-1, with 13 bases aligning to TRBD2. After removal of 3 bases from V and 4 bases from J, the junction contained 9 bases not matched to a gene. The germline V gene encodes CDR1 SGHVS and CDR2 FQNEAQ. This CDR3 is built from 18 residues. CDR3 DNA: TGTGCCAGCAGCTTTCCCCCACTAGCGGGAGGGCCGTACAATGAGCAGTTCTTC. This codes for CASSFPPLAGGPYNEQFF.

V usage is TRBV27 and J usage is TRBJ1-1, with D tentatively TRBD1 (5 bases). Trimming took off 0 bases at V and 5 bases at J, with 10 bases between the two ends. Germline V lookup: CDR1 MNHEY, CDR2 SMNVEV (reference sequence). The CDR3 consists of 14 residues. This CDR3 reads CASSLSGQATEAFF. CDR3 in DNA: TGTGCCAGCAGTTTATCGGGGCAGGCGACTGAAGCTTTCTTT.

This chain joins TRBV30 and TRBJ2-1; no definite D call. CDR3 size: 14 residues. The ends were cut back, 4 bases at V and 3 bases at J, with 13 bases in the middle. Germline V CDR1 and CDR2: GTSNPN, SVGIG (reference sequence). Here the CDR3 reads CAWTRVPDYNEQFF. In DNA, the CDR3 is TGTGCCTGGACCCGGGTCCCCGACTACAATGAGCAGTTCTTC.

The J gene is TRBJ1-1, the V gene TRBV7-2; the match to TRBD1 covers 10 bases. Germline values: CDR1 SGHTA, CDR2 FQGNSA. Trimming took 5 bases from V and 2 from J; bases not matched to a gene: 2. CDR3 length: 14 residues. CDR3 loop: CASSPTGGNTEAFF. DNA for the CDR3: TGTGCCAGCAGCCCGACAGGGGGCAACACTGAAGCTTTCTTT.

V is TRBV7-7 and J is TRBJ2-1; 8 bases are shared with TRBD2. The V segment lost 5 bases and the J segment 6 bases; nucleotides outside the gene matches: 3. Per germline, CDR1 SSHAT and CDR2 FNYEAQ (reference sequence). The CDR3 consists of 13 residues. CDR3 nucleotides: TGTGCCAGCAGCCGGACTAGCAGCAATGAGCAGTTCTTC. Protein: CASSRTSSNEQFF.

V is TRBV7-9 and J is TRBJ2-1; TRBD2 matches 11 bases. Germline V lookup: CDR1 SEHNR, CDR2 FQNEAQ (reference sequence). V dropped 4 bases and J dropped 0; count of bases not matched to a gene: 8. CDR3 length equals 18 residues. This CDR3 is CASSSGLAGSNSYNEQFF. Here the CDR3 DNA reads TGTGCCAGCAGCTCCGGACTAGCGGGTTCCAACTCCTACAATGAGCAGTTCTTC. The full variable domain, in which reference TRBV7-9 and TRBJ2-1 provide the parts outside the CDR3, is DTGVSQNPRHKITKRGQNVTFRCDPISEHNRLYWYRQTLGQGPEFLTYFQNEAQLEKSRLLSDRFSAERPKGSFSTLEIQRTEQGDSAMYLCASSSGLAGSNSYNEQFFGPGTRLTVL.

This clone turned up a few times. The chain is built from TRBV28 and TRBJ2-7; D gene unclear. CDR3 length: 13 residues. Germline V gives CDR1 MDHEN, CDR2 SYDVKM. V was clipped by 6 bases and J by 2 bases, with 11 bases between them. In DNA form, the CDR3 reads TGTGCCAGCAGCATAGAAAAGCCCTACGAGCAGTACTTC. This codes for CASSIEKPYEQYF.

J is TRBJ2-1 and V is TRBV7-3, with TRBD2 matching 7 bases. Unmatched junction bases numbered 7, after V lost 5 bases and J lost 0 bases. The CDR3 has 16 amino acids. Germline CDR1 reads SGHTA; CDR2 reads FQGTGA. The CDR3 loop reads CASSQSPGGSYNEQFF. The DNA of the CDR3 is TGTGCCAGCAGCCAGTCCCCGGGAGGCTCCTACAATGAGCAGTTCTTC.

The rearrangement links TRBV5-8 to TRBJ1-5; no reliable D call. With 1 base removed from V and 4 bases from J, the gap between germline ends came to 3 bases. From germline, CDR1 is SGHTS and CDR2 YDEGEE. The CDR3 has 12 amino acids. The CDR3 DNA reads TGTGCCAGCAGCTTGTATAATCAGCCCCAGCATTTT. It specifies CASSLYNQPQHF.

This sequence joins TRBV2 and TRBJ2-2; 8 bases map to TRBD1. The ends lost 8 bases at V and 2 bases at J; junction bases unmatched: 7. The germline V gene has CDR1 SNHLY and CDR2 FYNNEI. The CDR3 covers 15 residues. CDR3 sequence: CASRGQGTNTGELFF. Written as DNA, the CDR3 is TGTGCCAGCCGAGGACAGGGAACTAACACCGGGGAGCTGTTTTTT.

J is TRBJ2-2 and V is TRBV6-4; TRBD2 might be the D (5 bases). Trimming cost V 3 bases and J 3 bases, with 5 bases left between them. This CDR3 is built from 13 residues. Germline V lookup: CDR1 MRHNA, CDR2 SNTAGT. CDR3 DNA: TGTGCCAGCAGTGAGCGGGACACCGGGGAGCTGTTTTTT. Translation: CASSERDTGELFF.

This clone was counted once. The J gene is TRBJ1-1, the V gene TRBV7-2; tentatively, D is TRBD1 (6 bases). Germline V gives CDR1 SGHTA, CDR2 FQGNSA. The CDR3 covers 14 residues. The V gene lost 3 bases and the J gene lost 0 bases, with 8 bases spanning the gap. CDR3 region: CASSFDRMNTEAFF. CDR3 coding DNA: TGTGCCAGCAGCTTTGACAGGATGAACACTGAAGCTTTCTTT. The full variable domain, completed using reference TRBV7-2 and TRBJ1-1, is GAGVSQSPSNKVTEKGKDVELRCDPISGHTALYWYRQSLGQGLEFLIYFQGNSAPDKSGLPSDRFSAERTGGSVSTLTIQRTQQEDSAVYLCASSFDRMNTEAFFGQGTRLTVV.

The chain links TRBV5-1 to TRBJ1-1; possibly TRBD1 for D (6 bases). Trimming cost V 4 bases and J 6 bases, with 16 bases left between them. The CDR3 spans 14 residues. The germline gives CDR1 SGHRS, CDR2 YFSETQ. CDR3 region: CASSQKPTGPEAFF. The CDR3 DNA sequence: TGCGCCAGCAGCCAGAAACCGACAGGCCCTGAAGCTTTCTTT. The full variable domain, completed using reference TRBV5-1 and TRBJ1-1, is KAGVTQTPRYLIKTRGQQVTLSCSPISGHRSVSWYQQTPGQGLQFLFEYFSETQRNKGNFPGRFSGRQFSNSRSEMNVSTLELGDSALYLCASSQKPTGPEAFFGQGTRLTVV.

The chain has TRBV11-3 and TRBJ2-1; 7 bases align to TRBD2. Germline loops: CDR1 SGHNT, CDR2 YENEEA. The CDR3 spans 15 residues. J was trimmed by 4 bases and V by 1 base; bases with no gene match: 4. The CDR3 DNA sequence: TGTGCCAGCAGCTTAGGTGTGGGAGGGTACAATGAGCAGTTCTTC. Protein: CASSLGVGGYNEQFF.

The chain is built from TRBV13 and TRBJ2-2; TRBD2 is a possible D gene (5 bases). The germline CDR1 and CDR2 sequences are PRHDT and FYEKMQ (reference sequence). V was pared by 5 bases and J by 6 bases, with 7 bases between. The CDR3 loop spans 12 amino acids. As DNA, the CDR3 is TGTGCCAGCAGCCTTAGCGCCGGGGAGCTGTTTTTT. Translation gives CASSLSAGELFF.

The genes are TRBV19 and TRBJ2-3; unclear D gene. The CDR3 length is 12 residues. The V gene's germline CDR1 is LNHDA and CDR2 SQIVND (reference sequence). V was cut by 5 bases and J by 3 bases, with 6 bases left in between. CDR3 coding DNA: TGTGCCAGTAGTCCCGGAACAGATACGCAGTATTTT. Protein sequence: CASSPGTDTQYF.

The chain combines TRBV7-2 with TRBJ1-3, with TRBD1 matching 9 bases. With 5 bases clipped from V and 8 bases from J, the junction kept 10 bases outside the gene matches. The CDR3 covers 15 residues. Germline V gene data show CDR1 as SGHTA and CDR2 as FQGNSA. The CDR3 loop is CASSTNRDRAHTIYF. CDR3 coding DNA: TGTGCCAGCAGCACAAACCGGGACAGGGCCCACACCATATATTTT.

The chain is built from TRBV9 and TRBJ2-1; TRBD1 is a possible D gene (5 bases). The V gene lost 0 bases and the J gene lost 0 bases, with 7 bases spanning the gap. The CDR3 has 15 amino acids. Germline lookup yields CDR1 SGDLS and CDR2 YYNGEE. The CDR3 sequence: CASSVGGASYNEQFF. Written as DNA, the CDR3 is TGTGCCAGCAGCGTAGGTGGGGCCTCCTACAATGAGCAGTTCTTC.

V and J are TRBV11-2 and TRBJ2-2, with D possibly being TRBD2 (5 bases). Trimming pared 5 bases from V and 0 bases from J, leaving 13 bases between. Germline V gene lookup returns CDR1 SGHAT and CDR2 FQNNGV. This CDR3 is built from 16 residues. The chain's CDR3 is CASSLGGRTNTGELFF. CDR3 coding DNA: TGTGCCAGCAGCCTCGGCGGGCGGACGAACACCGGGGAGCTGTTTTTT. The entire variable domain, with the rest obtained from reference TRBV11-2 and TRBJ2-2, is as follows: EAGVAQSPRYKIIEKRQSVAFWCNPISGHATLYWYQQILGQGPKLLIQFQNNGVVDDSQLPKDRFSAERLKGVDSTLKIQPAKLEDSAVYLCASSLGGRTNTGELFFGEGSRLTVL.

This chain links TRBV18 with TRBJ2-7; 7 bases are a match to TRBD1. The CDR3 spans 13 residues. Germline trimming cut 6 bases from V and 7 bases from J; bases unmatched to any gene: 9. Germline V lookup: CDR1 KGHSH, CDR2 LQKENI. The chain's CDR3 is CASSLSRQGEQYF. For the CDR3, the DNA is TGTGCCAGCTCCCTTTCCCGACAGGGTGAGCAGTACTTC.

The chain recombines TRBV5-4 with TRBJ1-1, with D possibly being TRBD1 (6 bases). From germline, CDR1 is SGHNT and CDR2 YYREEE (reference sequence). V shed 5 bases and J shed 1 base, with 12 bases lying between them. The CDR3 spans 14 residues. For the CDR3, the DNA is TGTGCCAGCAGTTCAGGGGCCCAGAACACTGAAGCTTTCTTT. Translating gives CASSSGAQNTEAFF.

The chain employs TRBV6-4 and TRBJ2-1; TRBD2 aligns across 10 bases. The CDR3 is 15 amino acids. Germline CDR1 MRHNA, CDR2 SNTAGT. V dropped 9 bases and J dropped 8; count of bases not matched to a gene: 13. The CDR3 sequence is CASSSSGGPGHEQFF. As DNA, the CDR3 is TGTGCCAGTTCCTCTAGCGGGGGACCGGGGCATGAGCAGTTCTTC.

Written as DNA, the CDR3 is TGTGCCAGCAGCTTGACAGGGTTCGGGGAGCAGTACTTC. Its protein product is CASSLTGFGEQYF. The V call is TRBV5-4, the J call TRBJ2-7; a weak D match, TRBD1 (6 bases). V gave up 1 base and J gave up 7 bases, with 12 bases separating them. The CDR3 has 13 amino acids. Germline lookup yields CDR1 SGHNT and CDR2 YYREEE (reference sequence).

The chain links TRBV7-9 to TRBJ2-1; 8 bases map to TRBD2. The CDR3 has 14 amino acids. Germline V CDR1 and CDR2: SEHNR, FQNEAQ (reference sequence). V lost 1 base and J lost 9; bases outside the gene matches: 5. CDR3 protein: CASSLGLANSEQFF. The CDR3, as DNA: TGTGCCAGCAGCTTAGGACTAGCGAACAGTGAGCAGTTCTTC.

The chain joins TRBV30 to TRBJ2-5, with D perhaps being TRBD1 or TRBD2 (6 bases each). The CDR3 spans 15 residues. V dropped 3 bases and J dropped 1 base, with 15 bases sitting between them. Germline CDR1 is GTSNPN and CDR2 is SVGIG (reference sequence). CDR3 DNA sequence: TGTGCCTGGAGGTGGGGGGCGTTAGGCCAAGAGACCCAGTACTTC. This translates into CAWRWGALGQETQYF. The whole variable domain, remainder taken from reference TRBV30 and TRBJ2-5, is SQTIHQWPATLVQPVGSPLSLECTVEGTSNPNLYWYRQAAGRGLQLLFYSVGIGQISSEVPQNLSASRPQDRQFILSSKKLLLSDSGFYLCAWRWGALGQETQYFGPGTRLLVL.